This section outlines one T cell receptor beta chain sequence together with its context. The CDR3 covers 14 residues. In germline, CDR1 is SGHNT, CDR2 YYREEE (reference sequence). V was clipped by 0 bases and J by 8 bases, with 12 bases between them. The data were obtained in a study of blood T cell repertoires in COVID-19. Study-wide context: Italy, Spain and the United States were the sources of the convalescent and acute COVID-19 samples. From T cells, B-cell-depleted T cells, or PBMCs came the material, which was cDNA or gDNA.

Per the study methods: Estimation of nucleated cell counts was performed using reference gene primer amplification. Produced via immunoSEQ multiplex PCR; TCRdb's table is partial and in-frame only. V and J calls and clone size are copied from that table; D and trimming were computed from the DNA. The sample consists of fewer than 150,000 clones, 85% of them appearing once. The TCR sequence derives from a human donor in a cohort sampled during active COVID-19. The V call is TRBV5-4, the J call TRBJ2-1; D is possibly TRBD2 (5 bases). The sequenced sample consisted of peripheral blood. The DNA for the CDR3 is TGTGCCAGCAGCTTGGGGTCCTTCGGGGATGAGCAGTTCTTC. Translating gives CASSLGSFGDEQFF.